This T cell receptor beta chain was retrieved from a study of OX40 agonist ivuxolimab in advanced cancers. Overall study: Treatment of patients was with ivuxolimab, an agonistic anti-OX40 (CD134) antibody. At roughly 80% male, the cohort had a mean age of around 56 years, ranging from about 23 to 80. Partial responses occurred in Three dose-escalation patients, one with hepatocellular carcinoma and two with cutaneous melanoma.

CDR1 and CDR2 (germline): SGHVS, FNYEAQ. V lost 5 bases, J lost 5 bases, and 10 bases lay in between. There are 12 residues in the CDR3. The data were produced by immunoSEQ multiplex PCR, yet TCRdb's version contains in-frame clones alone and is incomplete. The sample lists tens of thousands of clones, 81% seen once, with roughly 1% in the top ten. This receptor was taken from an adult with an advanced solid tumor such as melanoma, head and neck, liver or kidney cancer. The specimen was CD4+ or CD8+ T cells sorted from blood, collected in a trial of the OX40 agonist ivuxolimab. The V gene is TRBV7-6, the J gene TRBJ2-7, with D maybe TRBD2 (6 bases). CDR3 sequence (DNA): TGTGCCAGCAGCGCCGGCGGGGACGAGCAGTACTTC. Translated, it gives CASSAGGDEQYF.